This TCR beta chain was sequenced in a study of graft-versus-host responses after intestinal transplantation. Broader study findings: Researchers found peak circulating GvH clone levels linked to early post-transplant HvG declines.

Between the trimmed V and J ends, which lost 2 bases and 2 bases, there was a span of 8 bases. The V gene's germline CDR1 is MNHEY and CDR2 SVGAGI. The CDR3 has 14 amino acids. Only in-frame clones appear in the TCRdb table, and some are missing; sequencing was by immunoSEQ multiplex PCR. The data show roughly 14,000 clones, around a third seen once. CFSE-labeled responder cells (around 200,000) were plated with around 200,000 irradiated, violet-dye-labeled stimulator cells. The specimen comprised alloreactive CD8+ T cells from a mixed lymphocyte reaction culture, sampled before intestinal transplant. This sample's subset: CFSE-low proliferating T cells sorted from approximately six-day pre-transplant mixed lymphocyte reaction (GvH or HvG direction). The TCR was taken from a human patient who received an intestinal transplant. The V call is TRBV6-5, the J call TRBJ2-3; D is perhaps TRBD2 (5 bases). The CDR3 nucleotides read TGTGCCAGCAGTTACCAGAGGGACACAGATACGCAGTATTTT. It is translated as CASSYQRDTDTQYF.